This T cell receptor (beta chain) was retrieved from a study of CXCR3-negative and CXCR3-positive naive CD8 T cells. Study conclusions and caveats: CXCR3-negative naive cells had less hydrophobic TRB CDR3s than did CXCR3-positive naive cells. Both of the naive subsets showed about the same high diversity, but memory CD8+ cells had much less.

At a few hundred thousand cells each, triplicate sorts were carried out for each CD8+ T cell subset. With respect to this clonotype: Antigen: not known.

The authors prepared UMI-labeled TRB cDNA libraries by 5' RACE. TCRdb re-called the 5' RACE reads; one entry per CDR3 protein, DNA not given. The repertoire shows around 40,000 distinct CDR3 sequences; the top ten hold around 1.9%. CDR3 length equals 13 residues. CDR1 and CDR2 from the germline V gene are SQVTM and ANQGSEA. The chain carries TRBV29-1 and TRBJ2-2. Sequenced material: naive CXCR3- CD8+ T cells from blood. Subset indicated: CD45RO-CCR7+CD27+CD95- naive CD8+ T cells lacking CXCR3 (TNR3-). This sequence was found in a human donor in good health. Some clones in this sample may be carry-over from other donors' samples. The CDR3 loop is CSVAAANTGELFF.